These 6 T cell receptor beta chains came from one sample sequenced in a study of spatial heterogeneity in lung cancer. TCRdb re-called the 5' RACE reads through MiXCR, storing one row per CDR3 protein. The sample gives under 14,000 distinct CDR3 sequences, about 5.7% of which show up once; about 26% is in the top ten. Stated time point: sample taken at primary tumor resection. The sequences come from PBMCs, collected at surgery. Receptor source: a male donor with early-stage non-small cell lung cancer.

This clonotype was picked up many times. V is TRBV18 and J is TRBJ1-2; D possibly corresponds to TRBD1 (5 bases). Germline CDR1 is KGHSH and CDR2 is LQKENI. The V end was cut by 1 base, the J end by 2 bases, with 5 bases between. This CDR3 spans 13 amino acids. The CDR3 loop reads CASSPRGNYGYTF. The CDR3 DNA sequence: TGTGCCAGCTCACCACGGGGGAACTATGGCTACACCTTC.

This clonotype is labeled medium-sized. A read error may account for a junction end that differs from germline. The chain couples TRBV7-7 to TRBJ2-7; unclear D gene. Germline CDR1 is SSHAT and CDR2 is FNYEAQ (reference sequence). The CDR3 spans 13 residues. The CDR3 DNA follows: TGTGCTAGCAGCTTGGGCCCGGATGGGGAGCAGTACTTC. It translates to CASSLGPDGEQYF. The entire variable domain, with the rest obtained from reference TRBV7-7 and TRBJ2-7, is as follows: GAGVSQSPRYKVTKRGQDVTLRCDPISSHATLYWYQQALGQGPEFLTYFNYEAQPDKSGLPSDRFSAERPEGSISTLTIQRTEQRDSAMYRCASSLGPDGEQYFGPGTRLTVT.

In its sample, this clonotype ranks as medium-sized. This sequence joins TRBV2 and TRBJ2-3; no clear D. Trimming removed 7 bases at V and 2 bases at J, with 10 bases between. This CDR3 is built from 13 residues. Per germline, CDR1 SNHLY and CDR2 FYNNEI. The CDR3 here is CASNGVFTDTQYF. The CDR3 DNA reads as TGTGCCAGCAATGGGGTCTTCACAGATACGCAGTATTTT.

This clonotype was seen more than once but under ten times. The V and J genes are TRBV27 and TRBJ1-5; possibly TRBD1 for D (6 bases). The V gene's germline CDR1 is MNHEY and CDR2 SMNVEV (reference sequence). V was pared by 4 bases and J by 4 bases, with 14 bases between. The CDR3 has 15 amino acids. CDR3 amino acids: CASSSGGQGNQPQHF. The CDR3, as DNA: TGTGCCAGCAGTTCTGGAGGGCAGGGGAATCAGCCCCAGCATTTT.

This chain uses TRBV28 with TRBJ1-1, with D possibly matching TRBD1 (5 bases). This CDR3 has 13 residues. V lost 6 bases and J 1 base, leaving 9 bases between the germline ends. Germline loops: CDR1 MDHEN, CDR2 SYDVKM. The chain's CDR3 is CASSIGQNTEAFF. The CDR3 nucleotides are TGTGCCAGCAGCATTGGACAGAACACTGAAGCTTTCTTT.

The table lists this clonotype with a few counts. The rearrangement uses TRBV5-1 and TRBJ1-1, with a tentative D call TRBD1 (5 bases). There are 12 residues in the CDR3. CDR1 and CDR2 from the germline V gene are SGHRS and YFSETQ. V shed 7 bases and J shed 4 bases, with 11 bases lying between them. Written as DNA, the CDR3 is TGCGCCAGCGGCCAGGGAAGCACTGAAGCTTTCTTT. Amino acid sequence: CASGQGSTEAFF.